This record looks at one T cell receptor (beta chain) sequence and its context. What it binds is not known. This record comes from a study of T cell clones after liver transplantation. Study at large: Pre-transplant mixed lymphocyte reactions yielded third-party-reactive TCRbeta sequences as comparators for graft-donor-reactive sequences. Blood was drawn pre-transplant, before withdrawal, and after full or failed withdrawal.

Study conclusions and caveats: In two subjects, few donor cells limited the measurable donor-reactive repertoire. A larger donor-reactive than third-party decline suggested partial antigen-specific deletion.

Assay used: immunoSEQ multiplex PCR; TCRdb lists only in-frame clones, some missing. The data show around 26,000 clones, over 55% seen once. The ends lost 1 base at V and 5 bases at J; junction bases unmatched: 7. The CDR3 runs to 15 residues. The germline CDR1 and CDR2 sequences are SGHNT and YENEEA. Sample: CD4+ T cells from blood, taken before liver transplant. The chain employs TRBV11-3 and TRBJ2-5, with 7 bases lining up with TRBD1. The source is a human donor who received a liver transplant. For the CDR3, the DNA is TGTGCCAGCAGCTTAGGTGGGACAGTAGGGGAGACCCAGTACTTC. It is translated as CASSLGGTVGETQYF.